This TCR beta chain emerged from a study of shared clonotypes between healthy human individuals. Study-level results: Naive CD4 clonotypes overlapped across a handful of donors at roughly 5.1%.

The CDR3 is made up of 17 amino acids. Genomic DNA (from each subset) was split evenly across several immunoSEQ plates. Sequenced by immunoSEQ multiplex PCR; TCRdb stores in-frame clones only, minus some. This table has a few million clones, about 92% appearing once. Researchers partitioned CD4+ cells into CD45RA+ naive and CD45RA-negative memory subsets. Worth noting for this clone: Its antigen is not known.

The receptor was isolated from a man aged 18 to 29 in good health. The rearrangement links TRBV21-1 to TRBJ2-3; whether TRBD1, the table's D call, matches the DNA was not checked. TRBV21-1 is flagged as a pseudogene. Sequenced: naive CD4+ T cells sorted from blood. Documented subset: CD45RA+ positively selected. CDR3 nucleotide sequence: TGTGCCAGCAGCAAAGGGGCCCAACCACTCTACACAGATACGCAGTATTTT. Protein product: CASSKGAQPLYTDTQYF.